The 5 T cell receptor beta chains reported below all come from one sample, sequenced in a study of vaccination and CD4 T cells after COVID-19. Sequencing of DNA taken from cultured CD4+ T cells relied on the Oncomine TCR Beta short-read assay. TCRdb used MiXCR to reprocess the PCR reads, holding one entry per CDR3 protein. The table records fewer than 15,000 distinct CDR3 sequences, around half of them present only once. Their recognized antigens are unknown. The treatment here: 10-day PBMC culture with coronavirus spike peptide pools or control peptides (ViraFEST assay). The specimen sequenced was CD4+ T cells from blood, cultured in vitro. These receptors were obtained from a human donor who had recovered from COVID-19.

This clonotype was detected only a few times. V usage is TRBV27 and J usage is TRBJ1-2, with 12 bases identical to TRBD1. V shed 5 bases, J shed 8 bases, and the junction held 6 bases outside the gene matches. The CDR3 contains 14 residues. CDR1 MNHEY and CDR2 SMNVEV come from the germline V gene (reference sequence). The CDR3 nucleotides are TGTGCCAGCAGTCCCGGGACAGGGGGCCGGGGCTACACCTTC. Its translation: CASSPGTGGRGYTF.

The gene calls are TRBV5-1 and TRBJ2-1; the D is unclear. V was shortened by 0 bases and J by 0 bases, with 10 bases between the two germline ends. Germline V CDR1 and CDR2: SGHRS, YFSETQ. The CDR3 spans 16 residues. The CDR3: CASSLVVVDSYNEQFF. In nucleotides, the CDR3 is TGCGCCAGCAGCTTGGTGGTAGTCGACTCCTACAATGAGCAGTTCTTC.

This chain uses TRBV5-1 with TRBJ1-2, with 9 bases matching TRBD1. The V and J ends lost 4 bases and 7 bases, in that order; junction bases with no gene match: 14. From germline, CDR1 is SGHRS and CDR2 YFSETQ. The CDR3 has 16 residues. The CDR3: CASSQPGQGQRSGYTF. The DNA of the CDR3 is TGCGCCAGCAGCCAGCCGGGACAGGGCCAGAGGAGTGGCTACACCTTC.

This clonotype was counted a few times. The chain is built from TRBV20-1 and TRBJ2-3, with D perhaps TRBD2 (5 bases). Trimming took 2 bases from V and 1 from J, leaving 10 bases between them. From germline, CDR1 is DFQATT and CDR2 SNEGSKA (reference sequence). This CDR3 contains 14 residues. CDR3 nucleotides: TGCAGTGCTAGAACTAGACGGGGCACAGATACGCAGTATTTT. Protein sequence: CSARTRRGTDTQYF.

The chain is built from TRBV2 and TRBJ1-2; no reliable D call. CDR3 size: 11 residues. The germline V and J ends were trimmed by 10 bases and 4 bases, with 10 bases remaining between them. Germline CDR1 is SNHLY and CDR2 is FYNNEI. The CDR3 spells CATESTYGYTF. The DNA of the CDR3 is TGTGCCACCGAATCTACCTATGGCTACACCTTC.